The following is a T cell receptor beta chain sequence with its context. Antigen: not known. Looked up from germline, CDR1 is SGDLS and CDR2 is YYNGEE. The CDR3 covers 13 residues. With 3 bases removed from V and 4 bases from J, the gap between germline ends came to 8 bases. These data belong to a study of T cell responses to AZD1222 COVID-19 vaccine. Study context: Investigators merged groups given second doses at roughly 4 or roughly 12 weeks. General study points: Among spike-specific TCRs, nearly half reportedly target unmutated variant regions. Two AZD1222 administrations were followed by greater Spike-specific TCR breadth and depth. None of the repertoires were sampled until the peak T cell response had passed.

Measured with immunoSEQ multiplex PCR; TCRdb has only the in-frame clones, and not every one. The sample lists 100,000 to 150,000 clones; about 89% were seen once. Sequenced here: peripheral blood, sampled on day 0 of AZD1222 vaccination. This sequence was found in an adult in good health. The V and J genes are TRBV9 and TRBJ1-3; D gene uncertain. CDR3 loop: CASSDAGGNTIYF. In DNA, the CDR3 is TGTGCCAGCAGCGACGCCGGCGGAAACACCATATATTTT. Using reference TRBV9 and TRBJ1-3 for the parts outside the CDR3, the full variable domain is DSGVTQTPKHLITATGQRVTLRCSPRSGDLSVYWYQQSLDQGLQFLIQYYNGEERAKGNILERFSAQQFPDLHSELNLSSLELGDSALYFCASSDAGGNTIYFGEGSWLTVV.